This TCR beta chain is from a study of T cell responses to AZD1222 COVID-19 vaccine (dated by TCRdb to the early 2020s). As for the study more broadly: TCR sequencing covered some 240 trial participants: 200 to 220 given two doses of AZD1222 and 26 given two doses of MenACWY control vaccine. Trial participants were enrolled into age subgroups of 18-55, 56-69 and 70-plus years, which contained around 150, 28 and 57 TCR-sequenced participants, respectively. What the study reported, not specific to this receptor: Because no day 14 peak-response samples were available, the repertoires could be characterized only after the peak T cell response. Reportedly, close to half of the unique spike-specific TCRs recognized epitopes lying outside the regions that are mutated in the B.1.351 and B.1.1.7 variants. In the small 56-69-year group, the increase in depth fell short of significance, most likely because of low power. Participants were mostly white British and included more females than males, and it was suggested by the authors that clonal diversity may have been underestimated. The whole spike protein was spanned by vaccine-associated CD4 TCRs, and dominant responses were seen in regions 160-218 and 743-854. Conclusions about previously exposed vaccinees were limited because only 6 or 7 AZD1222 recipients were SARS-CoV-2 seropositive at baseline. After two AZD1222 doses, spike-specific TCR breadth and depth were significantly higher than at day 0 and than in MenACWY recipients.

The meaning of the sample's time point label: about 28 days (+/-7) after the second vaccine dose. AZD1222 recipients with second doses at about 4 weeks or about 12 weeks were pooled, because spike-specific TCR depth and breadth did not differ between schedules. Vaccinee samples came from UK trials COV001 and COV002, including a single-blind randomized controlled phase 2/3 trial of AZD1222 (ChAdOx1 nCoV-19) in healthy adults. For TCRbeta chain sequencing, PBMC samples were collected from trial participants at day 0 and at day 28 after the second dose. The CDR3 regions of human TCRbeta chains were analyzed by immunosequencing. The study's own analysis went as follows. TCRs in the repertoires were compared against a reference library of SARS-CoV-2-specific TCRs that had been generated with the MIRA antigen-specificity platform. Breadth was defined as the fraction of unique TCRs that were SARS-CoV-2-associated, and depth was defined as the fraction of total T cells that were SARS-CoV-2-associated. Using the MIRA data, every spike-specific TCR was mapped to the spike region that the TCR reacted to and assigned to either a CD4 or a CD8 class. Log10-transformed breadth and depth values were compared by one-way ANOVA with Sidak's multiple comparisons tests. Not all clones reach the TCRdb copy of this immuneACCESS table, which keeps in-frame sequences only. Checked studies attribute under half of the gap to unresolved V genes and leave the rest unexplained. Clonal size and the V and J genes are those of that table, whereas D and trimming came from the DNA. The sample yields 100,000 or so clones; approximately 89% were counted once. Roughly 5% of the sample goes to the ten largest clones.

Remarks on this clone: No antigen is known for it. Per-nucleotide qualities are absent, and no much larger clonotype sits a single base away.

This TCR was recovered from an adult who received the AZD1222 COVID-19 vaccine. The source was peripheral blood, collected 28 days after the second AZD1222 dose.

The DNA sequence is given as TGTGCCAGCAGCAAAGCGGACAACCTTAGCAATCAGCCCCAGCATTTT. Its protein reads: CASSKADNLSNQPQHF. The chain links TRBV21-1 with TRBJ1-5; the tabulated D call, TRBD1, remains unverified against the DNA. TRBV21-1 is a documented pseudogene. The CDR3 measures 16 amino acids from cysteine to phenylalanine. Here the CDR3 DNA is all that survives: 48 bases in frame from base 1.